This T cell receptor beta chain is from a study of T-cell memory formation after mild COVID-19. General observations from the study: Whether day 37 second-wave clones are SARS-CoV-2-specific was not confirmed.

This clonotype was recorded a few times. Its antigen is not known. The TCR alpha and TCR beta cDNA libraries, bearing sample barcodes and UMIs, were generated by 5'RACE using constant-segment primers. From the 5' RACE reads, TCRdb called clonotypes with MiXCR, one entry per CDR3 protein. The top ten clones hold about 8.6% of a sample with 550,000 to 600,000 distinct CDR3 sequences, approximately 15% of them seen once. J lost 0 bases, V lost 1 base, and 11 bases had no gene match. The CDR3 is 19 residues long. The germline gives CDR1 SGHVS, CDR2 FNYEAQ. V usage is TRBV7-6 and J usage is TRBJ2-7, with 11 positions matching TRBD2. This TCR derives from an adult woman who had mild COVID-19 (a few samples of this study predate the infection). Cell type and time point are not known. The sequenced sample consisted of PBMCs or a T cell subset sorted from them (not recorded which). The CDR3 coding sequence is TGTGCCAGCAGCTTAGGCCTAGCGGGGGGCCCATTTTCCTCCTACGAGCAGTACTTC. This translates into CASSLGLAGGPFSSYEQYF.